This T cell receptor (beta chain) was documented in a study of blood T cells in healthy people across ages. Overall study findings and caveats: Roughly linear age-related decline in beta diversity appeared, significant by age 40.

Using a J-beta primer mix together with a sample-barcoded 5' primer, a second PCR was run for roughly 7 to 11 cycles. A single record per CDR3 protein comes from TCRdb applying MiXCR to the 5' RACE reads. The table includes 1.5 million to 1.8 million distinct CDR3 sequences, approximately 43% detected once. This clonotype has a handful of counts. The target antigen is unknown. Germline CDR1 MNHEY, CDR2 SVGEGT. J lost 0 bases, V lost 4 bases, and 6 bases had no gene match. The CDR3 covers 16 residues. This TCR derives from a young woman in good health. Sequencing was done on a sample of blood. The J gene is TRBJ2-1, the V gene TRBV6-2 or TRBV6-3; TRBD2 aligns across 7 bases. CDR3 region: CASSWGLAVSYNEQFF. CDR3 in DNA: TGTGCCAGCAGTTGGGGCCTAGCGGTCTCCTACAATGAGCAGTTCTTC.